This T cell receptor (beta chain) was identified during a study of T cell changes during pregnancy in multiple sclerosis. Only in-frame clones appear in the TCRdb table, and some are missing; sequencing was by immunoSEQ multiplex PCR. This sample has more than 90,000 clones, with about 94% found just once. V lost 0 bases to trimming and J lost 12 bases, with 11 bases between them. This CDR3 contains 13 residues. In germline, CDR1 is SGHVS, CDR2 FQNEAQ. The sequencing here drew on peripheral blood, taken in the third trimester of pregnancy. The TCR sequence derives from a female donor with multiple sclerosis, enrolled in a pregnancy study. The genes are TRBV7-8 and TRBJ1-4, with a possible D match to TRBD1 (5 bases). Here the CDR3 DNA reads TGTGCCAGCAGCTTAGCAAGGGGTGAGGAACTGTTTTTT. Translated, it gives CASSLARGEELFF.